The present T cell receptor (beta chain) was sequenced within a study of blood T cell repertoires in COVID-19. Sequenced by immunoSEQ multiplex PCR; TCRdb stores in-frame clones only, minus some. The sample lists about 210,000 clones; roughly 81% were seen once. The CDR3 length is 15 residues. Germline V gives CDR1 SNHLY, CDR2 FYNNEI. The trim removed 6 bases at V and 0 bases at J, leaving 3 bases unmatched. What was sequenced was peripheral blood. The chain links TRBV2 to TRBJ2-2; 8 nucleotides line up with TRBD1. This clonotype was sampled from a woman in her 50s with active or convalescent COVID-19. The CDR3 spells CASRGQGSNTGELFF. CDR3 bases: TGTGCCAGCAGAGGACAGGGATCGAACACCGGGGAGCTGTTTTTT.